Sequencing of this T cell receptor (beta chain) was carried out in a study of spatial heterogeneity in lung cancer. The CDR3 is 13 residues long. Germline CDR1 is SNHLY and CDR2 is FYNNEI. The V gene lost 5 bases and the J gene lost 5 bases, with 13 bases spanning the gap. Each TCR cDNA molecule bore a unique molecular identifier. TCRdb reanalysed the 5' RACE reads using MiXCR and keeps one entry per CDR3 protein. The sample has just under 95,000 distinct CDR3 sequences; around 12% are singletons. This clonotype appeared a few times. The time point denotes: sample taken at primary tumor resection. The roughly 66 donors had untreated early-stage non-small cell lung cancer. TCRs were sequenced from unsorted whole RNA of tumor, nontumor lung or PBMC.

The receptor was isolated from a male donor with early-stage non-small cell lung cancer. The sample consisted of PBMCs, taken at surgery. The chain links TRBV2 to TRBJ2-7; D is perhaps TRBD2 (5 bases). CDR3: CASSPLKRDEQYF. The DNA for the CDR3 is TGTGCCAGCAGTCCTCTTAAGAGGGACGAGCAGTACTTC. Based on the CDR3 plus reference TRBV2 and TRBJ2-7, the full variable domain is EPEVTQTPSHQVTQMGQEVILRCVPISNHLYFYWYRQILGQKVEFLVSFYNNEISEKSEIFDDQFSVERPDGSNFTLKIRSTKLEDSAMYFCASSPLKRDEQYFGPGTRLTVT.